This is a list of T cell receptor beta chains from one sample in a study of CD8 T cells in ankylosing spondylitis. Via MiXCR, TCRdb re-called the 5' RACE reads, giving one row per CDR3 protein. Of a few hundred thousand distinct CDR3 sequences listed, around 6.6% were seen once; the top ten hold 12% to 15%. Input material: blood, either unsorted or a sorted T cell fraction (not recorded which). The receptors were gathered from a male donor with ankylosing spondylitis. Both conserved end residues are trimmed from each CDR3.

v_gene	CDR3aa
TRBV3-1	ASSQVRLLSEQF
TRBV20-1	SARDWDNTYNEQF
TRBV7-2	ASSLGGLAGGETQY
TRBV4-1	ASSQEIDRVAPPYYGYT
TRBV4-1	ASSQDRTGSSYEQY
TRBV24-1	ATSAAPSGANVLT
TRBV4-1	ASSLSGTFNYGYT
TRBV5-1	ASSLDPGAFDQPQH
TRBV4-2	ASSLGTEAEAF
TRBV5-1	ASSFSAYEQY
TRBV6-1	ASSEAGGGAYEQY
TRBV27	ASSLLNGRGADTQY
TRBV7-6	ASSPGDTLNYGYT
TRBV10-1	ASGWGNEQF
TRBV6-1	ASTPGGANTEAF